A few counts support the clone carrying this T cell receptor (beta chain). Its specificity is not known. The V and J ends lost 3 bases and 4 bases, in that order; junction bases with no gene match: 4. The CDR3 loop spans 14 amino acids. Germline V lookup: CDR1 SGDLS, CDR2 YYNGEE. The data were taken from a study of blood T cells in healthy people across ages. Study conclusions and caveats: Any changes in expanded clonotypes were possibly confounded, as donor CMV status remained unknown.

A second PCR of 7 to 11 cycles used a sample-barcoded 5' primer and a J-beta primer mix. Using its own MiXCR run on the 5' RACE reads, TCRdb lists one record per CDR3 protein. The data show 1.5 million to 2 million distinct CDR3 sequences, roughly 27% seen once. The sequenced sample consisted of blood. The chain combines TRBV9 with TRBJ1-1, with 9 bases fitting TRBD1. The sequence was obtained from a woman in her 30s in good health. The CDR3 spells CASSAQGAATEAFF. CDR3 coding DNA: TGTGCCAGCAGCGCACAGGGGGCGGCCACTGAAGCTTTCTTT.